Detailed here is one T cell receptor beta chain. The antigen remains unidentified. The data stem from a study of T-cell reconstitution after alpha-beta-depleted transplantation in children. Overall study findings and caveats: Several hundred expanded graft clones reportedly supplied alpha-beta T cells about two months after transplant.

Preparation of the TCRbeta library involved a method that used unique molecular identifiers. Each CDR3 protein gets one entry after TCRdb re-called the PCR reads with MiXCR. The sample includes 77,000 or so distinct CDR3 sequences, 18% of them seen just once. The ends were cut back, 0 bases at V and 4 bases at J, with 15 bases in the middle. Germline values: CDR1 MNHEY, CDR2 SVGEGT. This CDR3 region has 16 residues. This TCR came from a male patient between 2 and 15 years old who had a stem cell transplant for acute lymphoblastic leukemia, so the T cells may come from the graft donor. V is TRBV6-2 or TRBV6-3 and J is TRBJ2-5; D is ambiguous. The sample in question was PBMCs, mostly from graft donor cells, obtained 360 days after TCRalphabeta/CD19-depleted stem cell transplant. CDR3 protein: CASSYSFRIKGETQYF. For the CDR3, the DNA is TGTGCCAGCAGTTACTCGTTCCGCATAAAAGGAGAGACCCAGTACTTC.